This T cell receptor (beta chain) was found in a study of T cells after yellow fever vaccination. Study-level background: When fractions had low cell numbers, they were prepared with SMART-Seq v4 Ultra Low Input.

General study findings and limits: Booster samples showed a return of most primary-vaccination clones (roughly 96% CD4, approximately 88% CD8). CD4 and CD8 compartments shared a small share of clonotypes.

TCR cDNA was made by 5'RACE template switching, adding a universal primer site and UMIs. Using its own MiXCR run on the 5' RACE reads, TCRdb lists one record per CDR3 protein. The sample lists under 250,000 distinct CDR3 sequences, 2.5% to 3.5% occurring once. The germline CDR1 and CDR2 sequences are SGDLS and YYNGEE. This CDR3 spans 15 amino acids. The germline V and J ends were trimmed by 2 bases and 1 base, with 13 bases remaining between them. This clonotype was counted many times. Its antigen is not known. The chain has TRBV9 and TRBJ2-7; D may be TRBD2 (6 bases). The TCR comes from a man aged 18 to 29 who received the YFV17D yellow fever vaccine. This material consisted of CD4+ T cells sorted from PBMCs, taken 10 days after the yellow fever booster vaccination. This CDR3 is CASSVGGQGSYEQYF. For the CDR3, the DNA is TGTGCCAGCAGCGTTGGAGGGCAGGGATCCTACGAGCAGTACTTC.